This is a list of T cell receptor beta chains from one sample in a study of blood T cells in healthy people across ages. MiXCR, run by TCRdb on the 5' RACE reads, gives a single entry per CDR3 protein. Altogether over 1,500,000 distinct CDR3 sequences are present, about 49% being singletons, with the ten largest covering approximately 2.1%. The sequenced sample was blood. The source of these receptors is a woman in her thirties or forties in good health. Both conserved end residues are part of each CDR3. The order of the fields is J gene, clone size, V gene, D gene, CDR3 DNA, CDR3 protein. D genes are given only for firm matches. Rows may omit the clone size; those that give it use once, few, many or a size class.

J gene: TRBJ1-2
clone size: -
V gene: TRBV6-1
D gene: TRBD1
CDR3 DNA: TGTGCCAGCAGGGGGACAGGGGAACGTGGCTACACCTTC
CDR3 protein: CASRGTGERGYTF

J gene: TRBJ1-1
clone size: -
V gene: TRBV4-3
D gene: -
CDR3 DNA: TGCGCCAGCAGCCAAGATCCAGGGTATAACACTGAAGCTTTCTTT
CDR3 protein: CASSQDPGYNTEAFF

J gene: TRBJ1-6
clone size: -
V gene: TRBV7-9
D gene: -
CDR3 DNA: TGTGCCAGCAGTACGGAGAGATTTAATTCACCCCTCCACTTT
CDR3 protein: CASSTERFNSPLHF

J gene: TRBJ2-5
clone size: -
V gene: TRBV20-1
D gene: -
CDR3 DNA: TGCAGTGCTGTCCGGGTTCAAGAGACCCAGTACTTC
CDR3 protein: CSAVRVQETQYF

J gene: TRBJ2-6
clone size: few
V gene: TRBV6-6
D gene: TRBD1
CDR3 DNA: TGTGCCAGCAGTGCCACAGGGGGAGCTGGGGCCAACGTCCTGACTTTC
CDR3 protein: CASSATGGAGANVLTF

J gene: TRBJ1-6
clone size: -
V gene: TRBV11-2
D gene: -
CDR3 DNA: TGTGCCAGCAGCTTTACAGGTTCTCTCGATAATTCACCCCTCCACTTT
CDR3 protein: CASSFTGSLDNSPLHF

J gene: TRBJ2-1
clone size: -
V gene: TRBV20-1
D gene: TRBD2
CDR3 DNA: TGCAGTGCTGACCCCAAGCGGGGGGACAATGAGCAGTTCTTC
CDR3 protein: CSADPKRGDNEQFF

J gene: TRBJ2-5
clone size: -
V gene: TRBV7-9
D gene: TRBD1
CDR3 DNA: TGTGCCAGCACACGGACAGGGTCCCAAGAGACCCAGTACTTC
CDR3 protein: CASTRTGSQETQYF

J gene: TRBJ1-4
clone size: few
V gene: TRBV20-1
D gene: -
CDR3 DNA: TGCAGTGCTAGTCCCCCCTGGGACGAAAAACTGTTTTTT
CDR3 protein: CSASPPWDEKLFF

J gene: TRBJ2-7
clone size: -
V gene: TRBV5-5
D gene: -
CDR3 DNA: TGTGCCAGCAGCTCGGCAATGTACGAGCAGTACTTC
CDR3 protein: CASSSAMYEQYF

J gene: TRBJ1-4
clone size: -
V gene: TRBV20-1
D gene: -
CDR3 DNA: TGCAGTGCTGGGGGGGAGGGGTCGGAAAAACTGTTTTTT
CDR3 protein: CSAGGEGSEKLFF

J gene: TRBJ2-3
clone size: few
V gene: TRBV20-1
D gene: TRBD2
CDR3 DNA: TGCAGTGCTCATGGGGGGGTAGGAGATACGCAGTATTTT
CDR3 protein: CSAHGGVGDTQYF

J gene: TRBJ2-1
clone size: -
V gene: TRBV20-1
D gene: TRBD1
CDR3 DNA: TGCAGTGCCGAGAAGACATACCTCGGGACAGTCTACAATGAGCAGTTCTTC
CDR3 protein: CSAEKTYLGTVYNEQFF

J gene: TRBJ2-1
clone size: few
V gene: TRBV24-1
D gene: -
CDR3 DNA: TGTGCCACCAGTGATACCACAGGCAATGAGCAGTTCTTC
CDR3 protein: CATSDTTGNEQFF